Shown below are 28 T cell receptor beta chains from a single sample sequenced in a study of T cell responses to AZD1222 COVID-19 vaccine. This table comes from immunoSEQ multiplex PCR, and its TCRdb copy is limited to in-frame clones, with some not included. The sample lists 150,000 or so clones, about 91% occurring once. This specimen was peripheral blood, taken on day 0 of AZD1222 vaccination. Receptor source: an adult in good health.

Written as DNA, the CDR3 is TGTGCCAGCATACCGGGACCCCCCTTCTACGAGCAGTACTTC. It codes for CASIPGPPFYEQYF. The rearrangement uses TRBV2 and TRBJ2-7; tentatively, D is TRBD1 or TRBD2 (5 bases each). Germline CDR1 SNHLY, CDR2 FYNNEI. The germline V and J ends were trimmed by 7 bases and 3 bases, with 16 bases remaining between them. The CDR3 loop spans 14 amino acids.

The chain is built from TRBV5-1 and TRBJ1-6; a possible D gene is TRBD1 (6 bases). This CDR3 comprises 17 residues. Germline V gene sequence: CDR1 SGHRS, CDR2 YFSETQ. V lost 4 bases, J lost 13 bases, and 27 bases lay in between. CDR3: CASSPSALQGSRGPLHF. The CDR3 nucleotides are TGCGCCAGCAGCCCCAGCGCCTTACAGGGTTCACGGGGTCCCCTCCACTTT.

The chain couples TRBV6-5 to TRBJ1-2; no reliable D call. The CDR3 has 10 amino acids. V shed 5 bases and J shed 6 bases, with 4 bases lying between them. Germline V lookup: CDR1 MNHEY, CDR2 SVGAGI. CDR3 bases: TGTGCCAGCAGTCGGAATGGCTACACCTTC. It codes for CASSRNGYTF.

The chain links TRBV29-1 to TRBJ2-5; D is unresolved. The CDR3 runs to 12 residues. CDR1 SQVTM and CDR2 ANQGSEA come from the germline V gene. Trimming took 4 bases from V and 1 from J, leaving 7 bases between them. The CDR3 DNA reads as TGCAGCGTTGTGGTGATCCAAGAGACCCAGTACTTC. It translates to CSVVVIQETQYF.

The chain combines TRBV6-5 with TRBJ2-7; D is perhaps TRBD1 or TRBD2 (5 bases each). Per the germline V gene, CDR1 is MNHEY and CDR2 is SVGAGI. The CDR3 is 15 residues long. Trimming took off 0 bases at V and 2 bases at J, with 11 bases between the two ends. CDR3 region: CASSYSGASTYEQYF. In DNA, the CDR3 is TGTGCCAGCAGTTACTCCGGGGCCTCAACCTACGAGCAGTACTTC.

The rearrangement uses TRBV11-2 and TRBJ2-1; TRBD1 matches 9 bases. CDR3 size: 15 residues. Germline CDR1 SGHAT, CDR2 FQNNGV. Trimming cost V 5 bases and J 8 bases; bases outside gene matches: 10. The CDR3 loop reads CASSGPGQGFYEQFF. The CDR3 DNA sequence: TGTGCCAGCAGCGGACCGGGACAGGGATTTTATGAGCAGTTCTTC.

The gene calls are TRBV27 and TRBJ2-2; D is unclear. V lost 3 bases, J lost 7 bases, and 6 bases lay in between. There are 12 residues in the CDR3. Germline V gene lookup returns CDR1 MNHEY and CDR2 SMNVEV (reference sequence). In DNA form, the CDR3 reads TGTGCCAGCAGTTTTGGGATCGGGGAGCTGTTTTTT. It codes for CASSFGIGELFF.

The chain links TRBV5-4 to TRBJ2-5, with a weak D call TRBD2 (7 bases). This CDR3 spans 18 amino acids. CDR1 is SGHNT, CDR2 YYREEE, per germline (reference sequence). Trimming stripped 0 bases from V and 1 base from J, with 19 bases between. CDR3 region: CASSLETLGGGTQETQYF. The DNA of the CDR3 is TGTGCCAGCAGCTTGGAAACACTGGGAGGGGGAACCCAAGAGACCCAGTACTTC.

This clone was detected only once. The V call is TRBV28, the J call TRBJ1-1; TRBD1 is a possible D gene (6 bases). Germline CDR1 MDHEN, CDR2 SYDVKM. This CDR3 comprises 16 residues. Trimming left V 6 bases short and J 3 bases short, with 20 bases between. CDR3 amino acids: CASRPPLGEGDTEAFF. The DNA for the CDR3 is TGTGCCAGCAGACCTCCGCTGGGGGAGGGGGACACTGAAGCTTTCTTT. Full variable domain (remainder filled in from reference TRBV28 and TRBJ1-1): DVKVTQSSRYLVKRTGEKVFLECVQDMDHENMFWYRQDPGLGLRLIYFSYDVKMKEKGDIPEGYSVSREKKERFSLILESASTNQTSMYLCASRPPLGEGDTEAFFGQGTRLTVV.

The V and J genes are TRBV2 and TRBJ2-2; 9 bases agree with TRBD2. This CDR3 has 18 residues. V dropped 6 bases and J dropped 3; count of bases not matched to a gene: 14. Germline V gene lookup returns CDR1 SNHLY and CDR2 FYNNEI. CDR3 protein: CASSWGPLAGLDTGELFF. The CDR3, as DNA: TGTGCCAGCAGCTGGGGGCCCCTAGCGGGGCTCGACACCGGGGAGCTGTTTTTT.

This rearrangement joins TRBV6-1 to TRBJ1-2; D gene uncertain. The germline V gene has CDR1 MNHNS and CDR2 SASEGT. The CDR3 is 12 residues long. V was cut by 3 bases and J by 4 bases, with 6 bases left in between. The CDR3: CASSDRLYGYTF. Written as DNA, the CDR3 is TGTGCCAGCAGTGACCGGCTCTATGGCTACACCTTC.

The J gene is TRBJ2-3, the V gene TRBV7-2; TRBD2 matches at 13 bases. Trimming took 4 bases from V and 5 from J; bases not matched to a gene: 15. The germline gives CDR1 SGHTA, CDR2 FQGNSA. The CDR3 totals 19 residues. Here the CDR3 reads CASSSGTSGTTPGGDTQYF. In DNA form, the CDR3 reads TGTGCCAGCAGCTCCGGGACTAGCGGGACCACCCCTGGGGGAGATACGCAGTATTTT.

This rearrangement joins TRBV6-5 to TRBJ1-2; D uncertain. Trimming pared 9 bases from V and 2 bases from J, leaving 16 bases between. Germline V gene sequence: CDR1 MNHEY, CDR2 SVGAGI. This CDR3 is built from 14 residues. The CDR3 spells CASRREPANYGYTF. The DNA of the CDR3 is TGTGCCAGTCGACGGGAGCCAGCGAACTATGGCTACACCTTC.

The chain carries TRBV10-3 and TRBJ2-2; unclear D gene. Trimming shortened V by 4 bases and J by 0 bases, and 12 bases separated the two germline ends. The CDR3 runs to 16 residues. Germline V lookup: CDR1 ENHRY, CDR2 SYGVKD. DNA for the CDR3: TGTGCCATCAGTGGATCTCAGGCTGCGAACACCGGGGAGCTGTTTTTT. Its translation: CAISGSQAANTGELFF.

The V and J genes are TRBV6-5 and TRBJ2-7; D may be TRBD2 (6 bases). Trimming took off 2 bases at V and 5 bases at J, with 10 bases between the two ends. Looked up from germline, CDR1 is MNHEY and CDR2 is SVGAGI. There are 13 residues in the CDR3. Here the CDR3 DNA reads TGTGCCAGCAGTTACCCGGGAGCAGACGAGCAGTACTTC. This codes for CASSYPGADEQYF.

The chain employs TRBV28 and TRBJ2-1; D uncertain. V lost 6 bases and J 5 bases, leaving 8 bases between the germline ends. The germline gives CDR1 MDHEN, CDR2 SYDVKM. The CDR3 contains 12 residues. The CDR3 loop is CASRDGHNEQFF. The CDR3, as DNA: TGTGCCAGCAGGGACGGACACAATGAGCAGTTCTTC.

This chain links TRBV19 with TRBJ2-3, with TRBD1 matching over 8 bases. The CDR3 extends over 15 amino acids. The germline gives CDR1 LNHDA, CDR2 SQIVND (reference sequence). V lost 4 bases, J lost 1 base, and 4 bases stayed unmatched. The CDR3 region has the DNA TGTGCCAGTAGTACGGACAGGGCTGGCACAGATACGCAGTATTTT. This encodes CASSTDRAGTDTQYF.

This CDR3 is CASSATLAAGELFF. CDR3 in DNA: TGTGCCAGCAGTGCCACCCTAGCGGCCGGGGAGCTGTTTTTT. J is TRBJ2-2 and V is TRBV6-2 or TRBV6-3; 7 nucleotides agree with TRBD2. Unmatched junction bases numbered 6, after V lost 5 bases and J lost 6 bases. The germline CDR1 and CDR2 sequences are MNHEY and SVGEGT. This CDR3 spans 14 amino acids.

This chain joins TRBV20-1 and TRBJ2-1; tentative D call: TRBD2 (6 bases). CDR3 length: 15 amino acids. Deletions cut 3 bases from V and 0 bases from J, with 12 bases between. Germline V gene data show CDR1 as DFQATT and CDR2 as SNEGSKA (reference sequence). CDR3 nucleotides: TGCAGTGCTAGTAGGGCGGGGTACTCCTACAATGAGCAGTTCTTC. It specifies CSASRAGYSYNEQFF.

This clone was recorded only once. The CDR3 DNA reads as TGTGCCAGCAGCTTAGGGGGGGTCGGCACAGATACGCAGTATTTT. It translates to CASSLGGVGTDTQYF. This sequence joins TRBV7-3 and TRBJ2-3; 7 nucleotides line up with TRBD2. Trimming cost V 2 bases and J 1 base; bases outside gene matches: 3. Germline lookup yields CDR1 SGHTA and CDR2 FQGTGA. The CDR3 contains 15 residues.

The J gene is TRBJ1-5, the V gene TRBV4-3; D gene unclear. The length of the CDR3 is 15 residues. Germline lookup yields CDR1 LGHNA and CDR2 YSLEER. The V gene lost 4 bases and the J gene lost 7 bases, with 17 bases spanning the gap. CDR3 residues: CASSPLSGPGQPQHF. As DNA, the CDR3 is TGCGCCAGCAGCCCACTTTCCGGGCCCGGCCAGCCCCAGCATTTT.

J is TRBJ2-7 and V is TRBV19, with D unclear. Trimming cost V 3 bases and J 5 bases, with 11 bases left between them. CDR1 is LNHDA and CDR2 is SQIVND in the germline V gene (reference sequence). The CDR3 covers 13 residues. CDR3 protein: CASSIGPWDEQYF. CDR3 nucleotide sequence: TGTGCCAGTAGTATCGGACCCTGGGACGAGCAGTACTTC.

The V and J genes are TRBV20-1 and TRBJ1-1, with a possible D match to TRBD1 (5 bases). V lost 3 bases to trimming and J lost 11 bases, with 10 bases between them. CDR3 length: 10 amino acids. The germline gives CDR1 DFQATT, CDR2 SNEGSKA (reference sequence). CDR3 residues: CSASGGEAFF. DNA for the CDR3: TGCAGTGCTAGTGGGGGGGAGGCTTTCTTT.

The rearrangement links TRBV27 to TRBJ1-6; D might be TRBD1 (5 bases). The CDR3 is 18 amino acids. V shed 3 bases and J shed 2 bases, with 17 bases lying between them. Germline V gene lookup returns CDR1 MNHEY and CDR2 SMNVEV (reference sequence). The CDR3 is CASSFDPGMGTYNSPLHF. The CDR3 DNA follows: TGTGCCAGCAGTTTCGACCCAGGGATGGGGACCTATAATTCACCCCTCCACTTT.

The rearrangement joins TRBV30 to TRBJ2-7; 13 bases line up with TRBD2. The V gene's germline CDR1 is GTSNPN and CDR2 SVGIG (reference sequence). Losses at the gene ends were 1 base for V and 1 base for J; bases not matched to a gene: 7. The CDR3 has 17 residues. DNA for the CDR3: TGTGCCTGGAGTGGACTAGCGGGAGGAACTTGGTCCTACGAGCAGTACTTC. Protein sequence: CAWSGLAGGTWSYEQYF.

The rearrangement links TRBV11-3 to TRBJ2-1; tentatively, D is TRBD1 or TRBD2 (5 bases each). Germline V lookup: CDR1 SGHNT, CDR2 YENEEA. The CDR3 is made up of 15 amino acids. V was shortened by 5 bases and J by 10 bases, with 21 bases between the two germline ends. CDR3 sequence: CASSPIGVVGEEQFF. The CDR3 DNA reads as TGTGCCAGCAGCCCGATAGGGGTAGTGGGAGAGGAGCAGTTCTTC.

The chain links TRBV6-4 to TRBJ1-1; D may be TRBD1 (5 bases). The V gene's germline CDR1 is MRHNA and CDR2 SNTAGT. V was trimmed by 4 bases and J by 4 bases, leaving 10 bases between them. The CDR3 is 13 residues long. The CDR3 loop reads CASSGGDGTEAFF. The CDR3 DNA follows: TGTGCCAGCAGTGGAGGGGACGGCACTGAAGCTTTCTTT.

Notes on this clone: This same CDR3 is encoded by further DNA sequences in the sample. The rearrangement joins TRBV5-1 to TRBJ1-5, with a possible D match to TRBD1 (6 bases). V was cut by 0 bases and J by 2 bases, with 12 bases left in between. The CDR3 has 16 residues. CDR1 is SGHRS and CDR2 is YFSETQ in the germline V gene. The DNA for the CDR3 is TGCGCCAGCAGCTTGGATGGGGGCGGCGGCAATCAGCCCCAGCATTTT. This translates into CASSLDGGGGNQPQHF. Drawing the rest from reference TRBV5-1 and TRBJ1-5, the complete variable domain is KAGVTQTPRYLIKTRGQQVTLSCSPISGHRSVSWYQQTPGQGLQFLFEYFSETQRNKGNFPGRFSGRQFSNSRSEMNVSTLELGDSALYLCASSLDGGGGNQPQHFGDGTRLSIL.